The entry that follows covers one T cell receptor (beta chain) sequence. Its target is not known. It was healthy bone marrow donors who served as donors. In the PCR, 60 Vbeta and 13 Jbeta primers were used. Measured with immunoSEQ multiplex PCR; TCRdb has only the in-frame clones, and not every one. The sample holds 200,000 or so clones; 81% are singletons and the top ten take around 2%. These data originate in a study of cytomegalovirus exposure and HLA in healthy donors. Study-wide points: A highly shared variant cluster was judged a likely technical artifact. HLA alleles were associated with around 17,000 TCR beta sequences in a later analysis at 0.05 false discovery rate.

The CDR3 totals 17 residues. Germline V gives CDR1 LNHDA, CDR2 SQIVND (reference sequence). The V and J ends lost 4 bases and 4 bases respectively, with 20 bases between them. This TCR was sampled from a young woman in good health and CMV-seropositive. Sequencing was carried out using PBMCs. The chain joins TRBV19 to TRBJ2-1; possible D gene TRBD1, 6 bases. The CDR3 nucleotides read TGTGCCAGTAGTAAGGACAGATTGTATGGCACATACAATGAGCAGTTCTTC. It codes for CASSKDRLYGTYNEQFF.